What follows are 15 T cell receptor beta chains derived from one specimen sequenced in a study of cytomegalovirus exposure and HLA in healthy donors. This PCR relied on a set of 60 Vbeta primers and 13 Jbeta primers. The method was immunoSEQ multiplex PCR; TCRdb's version includes in-frame clones alone and lacks a portion of them. Found here are under 300,000 clones, about nine tenths of them singletons; the top ten hold about 1.7%. Sequencing was done on a sample of PBMCs. The source is a girl aged 2-9 years in good health and CMV-seronegative.

This clone appeared a few times. The CDR3 spells CASSASQGWLEPQHF. The DNA for the CDR3 is TGTGCCAGCAGTGCTTCTCAGGGATGGCTTGAGCCCCAGCATTTT. The chain is built from TRBV6-1 and TRBJ1-5, with TRBD1 as a possible D gene (5 bases). The V and J ends lost 4 bases and 8 bases respectively, with 18 bases between them. The CDR3 runs 15 residues. Germline V gene lookup returns CDR1 MNHNS and CDR2 SASEGT.

V and J are TRBV5-4 and TRBJ2-3; 12 bases are a match to TRBD2. The CDR3 has 15 amino acids. CDR1 SGHNT and CDR2 YYREEE come from the germline V gene (reference sequence). V trimming: 4 bases; J trimming: 3 bases; junction bases outside the gene matches: 3. The DNA for the CDR3 is TGTGCCAGCAGCCCTAGCGGGGGGGCAACAGATACGCAGTATTTT. Translated: CASSPSGGATDTQYF.

V and J are TRBV7-6 and TRBJ1-1; tentative D call: TRBD1 (6 bases). This CDR3 region has 13 residues. Per germline, CDR1 SGHVS and CDR2 FNYEAQ. Deletions cut 4 bases from V and 1 base from J, with 7 bases between. The DNA of the CDR3 is TGTGCCAGCAGCTGGACAGAGAACACTGAAGCTTTCTTT. It is translated as CASSWTENTEAFF.

This chain uses TRBV10-2 with TRBJ1-2; 7 bases match TRBD1. Trimming took 5 bases from V and 4 from J; bases not matched to a gene: 7. This CDR3 comprises 14 residues. The germline CDR1 and CDR2 sequences are WSHSY and SAAADI. The CDR3 nucleotides read TGCGCCAGCAGTAACCAGGGGGTAGGCTATGGCTACACCTTC. This encodes CASSNQGVGYGYTF.

The CDR3 loop is CASSTGLAGADTQYF. CDR3 bases: TGTGCCAGCAGTACGGGACTAGCGGGGGCAGATACGCAGTATTTT. The chain uses TRBV27 and TRBJ2-3; 14 nucleotides align to TRBD2. The CDR3 is made up of 15 amino acids. With V trimmed by 5 bases and J by 4 bases, 2 bases remained unmatched. The germline V gene has CDR1 MNHEY and CDR2 SMNVEV (reference sequence).

This chain joins TRBV5-1 and TRBJ2-1; 11 nucleotides align to TRBD2. Germline CDR1 is SGHRS and CDR2 is YFSETQ. The CDR3 totals 18 residues. Trimming cost V 0 bases and J 5 bases; bases outside gene matches: 10. CDR3 loop: CASSLAPASGRMDNEQFF. The CDR3 DNA sequence: TGCGCCAGCAGCTTGGCCCCGGCTAGCGGGAGGATGGACAATGAGCAGTTCTTC.

V gene TRBV30 combines with J gene TRBJ1-5, with 8 bases aligning to TRBD1. CDR1 GTSNPN and CDR2 SVGIG come from the germline V gene (reference sequence). The CDR3 is 14 residues long. The junction had 9 bases not matched to a gene; V was cut back by 4 bases and J by 7 bases. In nucleotides, the CDR3 is TGTGCCTGGACCGAGGGACAGGTTAAACAGCCCCAGCATTTT. Its translation is CAWTEGQVKQPQHF.

The rearrangement joins TRBV5-5 to TRBJ2-7, with 7 nucleotides matching TRBD2. The germline CDR1 and CDR2 sequences are SGHKS and YYEKEE (reference sequence). The CDR3 totals 16 residues. The V segment lost 4 bases and the J segment 3 bases; nucleotides outside the gene matches: 13. CDR3 coding DNA: TGTGCCAGCAGCGGGGGGGGAGGCGGGACGAGCTACGAGCAGTACTTC. Its translation is CASSGGGGGTSYEQYF.

The genes are TRBV4-2 and TRBJ2-1; 8 nucleotides align to TRBD1. Germline CDR1 LGHNA, CDR2 YNFKEQ. CDR3 length equals 15 residues. After removal of 5 bases from V and 4 bases from J, the junction contained 7 bases not matched to a gene. This CDR3 reads CASSGRTGNYNEQFF. CDR3 DNA: TGTGCCAGCAGCGGGCGGACAGGGAATTACAATGAGCAGTTCTTC.

This chain joins TRBV9 and TRBJ1-3; D ambiguous. Germline V gene data show CDR1 as SGDLS and CDR2 as YYNGEE. The CDR3 sequence is 13 residues long. V was cut by 7 bases and J by 0 bases, with 8 bases left in between. This CDR3 is CASSYGSGNTIYF. Written as DNA, the CDR3 is TGTGCCAGCTCGTACGGCTCTGGAAACACCATATATTTT.

J is TRBJ2-1 and V is TRBV6-4; 8 positions match TRBD2. Trimming took 5 bases from V and 7 from J; bases not matched to a gene: 16. The CDR3 runs to 17 residues. CDR1 is MRHNA and CDR2 is SNTAGT in the germline V gene. In DNA form, the CDR3 reads TGTGCCAGCAGTTCTCGACGGACTAGCTTCACAAGTAATGAGCAGTTCTTC. Protein: CASSSRRTSFTSNEQFF.

The J gene is TRBJ2-1, the V gene TRBV19; 11 bases match TRBD1. Germline lookup yields CDR1 LNHDA and CDR2 SQIVND (reference sequence). CDR3 length: 20 residues. J lost 0 bases, V lost 3 bases, and 13 bases had no gene match. CDR3 sequence reads: CASSMAPGTGGVGSYNEQFF. Written as DNA, the CDR3 is TGTGCCAGTAGTATGGCCCCCGGGACAGGGGGGGTAGGCTCCTACAATGAGCAGTTCTTC.

The V call is TRBV11-2, the J call TRBJ2-1, with 10 bases fitting TRBD1. The CDR3 covers 16 residues. Germline V gene data show CDR1 as SGHAT and CDR2 as FQNNGV. V lost 1 base to trimming and J lost 5 bases; unmatched junction nucleotides: 5. CDR3 in amino acids: CASSLGLGQGNNEQFF. The CDR3 DNA sequence: TGTGCCAGCAGCTTAGGTTTGGGACAGGGGAACAATGAGCAGTTCTTC.

J is TRBJ2-1 and V is TRBV28; 7 bases fit TRBD1. With 2 bases clipped from V and 8 bases from J, the junction kept 12 bases outside the gene matches. Germline CDR1 and CDR2: MDHEN and SYDVKM. CDR3 length: 16 residues. CDR3 nucleotides: TGTGCCAGCAGTTTAAGGGCAGGACAGGCTTTGGATGAGCAGTTCTTC. The encoded protein is CASSLRAGQALDEQFF.

V gene TRBV19 combines with J gene TRBJ1-4; D is uncertain. V lost 5 bases, J lost 8 bases, and 6 bases lay in between. Germline assignment: CDR1 LNHDA and CDR2 SQIVND (reference sequence). The CDR3 is made up of 11 amino acids. CDR3 bases: TGTGCCAGTAGTCGGCGGGAAAAACTGTTTTTT. Its protein product is CASSRREKLFF.